This is a list of T cell receptor beta chains from one sample in a study of identical twins. TCRdb called the 5' RACE reads again in MiXCR, with one record for every CDR3 protein. This sample has about 520,000 distinct CDR3 sequences, with under 25% found just once. Separately, the same data were catalogued under a study of T cells expressing NK-cell markers.

Material for sequencing was CD4+ T cells sorted from blood. The receptors stem from a woman under 30 in good health. Both conserved end residues are part of each CDR3. Each record gives: V gene, clone size, D gene, J gene, CDR3 protein, CDR3 DNA. The D gene is left open where the match is weak. Some rows have no size entry. The others give once, few or many, or a class for an expanded clone.

TRBV20-1	many	-	TRBJ2-1	CSARPRNEQFF	TGCAGTGCACGACCCAGAAATGAGCAGTTCTTC
TRBV12-3/TRBV12-4	-	-	TRBJ1-1	CASSPRVGRENTEAFF	TGTGCCAGCAGCCCTCGGGTGGGCAGGGAGAACACTGAAGCTTTCTTT
TRBV5-1	few	-	TRBJ2-5	CASSLWSGRSFQETQYF	TGCGCCAGCAGCTTGTGGTCCGGCCGATCCTTTCAAGAGACCCAGTACTTC
TRBV20-1	few	-	TRBJ1-5	CSARRRDTRNQPQHF	TGCAGTGCTAGACGAAGGGACACACGCAATCAGCCCCAGCATTTT
TRBV12-3/TRBV12-4	few	-	TRBJ2-7	CASSFDLGSYEQYF	TGTGCCAGCAGTTTTGATTTGGGGTCTTACGAGCAGTACTTC
TRBV6-5	-	TRBD1	TRBJ2-3	CASVGGKTGDTQYF	TGTGCCAGCGTTGGAGGAAAGACAGGGGATACGCAGTATTTT
TRBV9	-	-	TRBJ2-7	CASSPSTSEQYF	TGTGCCAGCAGCCCTTCCACGTCCGAGCAGTACTTC
TRBV5-5	-	TRBD1	TRBJ2-2	CASSSAGQGASAGELFF	TGTGCCAGCAGCTCCGCGGGACAGGGGGCGTCGGCCGGGGAGCTGTTTTTT
TRBV20-1	few	TRBD2	TRBJ2-7	CSARVGGGMGTSYEQYF	TGCAGTGCTAGAGTTGGCGGGGGGATGGGTACGTCCTACGAGCAGTACTTC
TRBV5-1	-	TRBD2	TRBJ2-7	CASSLDRSGGPYEQYF	TGCGCCAGCAGCTTGGACCGTAGCGGGGGCCCCTACGAGCAGTACTTC
TRBV6-2/TRBV6-3	-	-	TRBJ2-1	CASSYIGTPVGEQFF	TGTGCCAGCAGTTACATCGGGACCCCAGTTGGTGAGCAGTTCTTC
TRBV20-1	-	TRBD2	TRBJ2-5	CSARGIRGLAEVETQYF	TGCAGTGCTAGAGGCATAAGGGGACTAGCGGAGGTAGAGACCCAGTACTTC
TRBV5-1	-	-	TRBJ1-5	CASRAQHF	TGCGCCAGCAGGGCCCAGCATTTT
TRBV20-1	many	-	TRBJ1-4	CSARVATNEKLFF	TGCAGTGCTAGGGTTGCAACTAATGAAAAACTGTTTTTT
TRBV5-6	-	TRBD1	TRBJ1-3	CASSLDRGLGNTIYF	TGTGCCAGCAGCTTGGACAGGGGACTTGGAAACACCATATATTTT
TRBV7-9	few	-	TRBJ2-1	CASSLGAARYNEQFF	TGTGCCAGCAGCTTAGGGGCGGCCCGTTACAATGAGCAGTTCTTC
TRBV12-3/TRBV12-4	few	TRBD2	TRBJ2-1	CASTLGLTHGEQFF	TGTGCCAGCACCTTGGGACTAACCCACGGTGAGCAGTTCTTC
TRBV10-3	few	-	TRBJ1-1	CAISSSLKTEAFF	TGTGCCATCAGCTCAAGTCTCAAGACTGAAGCTTTCTTT
TRBV2	-	-	TRBJ2-5	CASSSEVPWKTQYF	TGTGCCAGCAGTTCGGAGGTCCCTTGGAAGACCCAGTACTTC
TRBV5-1	few	-	TRBJ1-1	CASSLEWGAGTEAFF	TGCGCCAGCAGCTTGGAGTGGGGCGCAGGCACTGAAGCTTTCTTT
TRBV20-1	-	-	TRBJ2-7	CSASGAAYGSSEYF	TGCAGTGCTAGTGGCGCCGCGTATGGGTCGTCGGAGTACTTC
TRBV27	-	-	TRBJ1-2	CASSLRGQGNGYTF	TGTGCCAGCAGTTTAAGGGGCCAGGGGAATGGCTACACCTTC
TRBV12-3/TRBV12-4	-	-	TRBJ1-2	CASSKKWPNYGYTF	TGTGCCAGCAGCAAAAAGTGGCCTAACTATGGCTACACCTTC
TRBV10-2	-	-	TRBJ2-1	CASTEVTRGVNEQFF	TGCGCCAGCACCGAGGTGACCCGAGGGGTCAATGAGCAGTTCTTC
TRBV20-1	-	-	TRBJ1-5	CSVSGEGVQPQHF	TGCAGTGTTTCCGGAGAGGGAGTGCAGCCCCAGCATTTT
TRBV10-3	-	TRBD2	TRBJ2-1	CAISPGLAGGLYNEQFF	TGTGCCATCAGTCCTGGTCTAGCGGGAGGCCTCTACAATGAGCAGTTCTTC
TRBV5-1	many	TRBD1	TRBJ1-2	CASSPGQGDGYTF	TGCGCCAGCAGCCCGGGACAGGGAGATGGCTACACCTTC
TRBV2	-	-	TRBJ2-1	CASSAPGNLYNEQFF	TGTGCCAGCAGTGCACCAGGAAACCTTTACAATGAGCAGTTCTTC
TRBV3-1	many	TRBD2	TRBJ2-1	CASSKRLAAPYNEQFF	TGTGCCAGCAGCAAACGACTAGCGGCCCCCTACAATGAGCAGTTCTTC
TRBV20-1	few	-	TRBJ1-2	CSASLPGRDYGYTF	TGCAGTGCTAGTCTTCCAGGGAGGGACTATGGCTACACCTTC
TRBV5-1	many	-	TRBJ1-1	CASSPNRDSNTEAFF	TGCGCCAGCAGCCCTAACAGGGACTCGAACACTGAAGCTTTCTTT
TRBV7-2	-	-	TRBJ2-2	CASSPAERANTGELFF	TGTGCCAGCAGCCCAGCGGAGCGAGCGAACACCGGGGAGCTGTTTTTT
TRBV7-3	-	-	TRBJ2-2	CASSLKDRGELFF	TGTGCCAGCAGCTTAAAAGACAGGGGGGAGCTGTTTTTT
TRBV19	-	-	TRBJ2-2	CASFGTPNTGELFF	TGTGCCAGTTTCGGGACACCGAACACCGGGGAGCTGTTTTTT
TRBV6-1	-	TRBD2	TRBJ2-3	CASSQTSGRAIGSADTQYF	TGTGCCAGCAGCCAGACTAGCGGGAGGGCCATTGGCAGCGCAGATACGCAGTATTTT